This T cell receptor (beta chain) derives from a study of blood T cell repertoires in COVID-19. The study recruited people aged roughly 18 to 100 years across more than 20 US areas. Produced via immunoSEQ multiplex PCR; TCRdb's table is partial and in-frame only. Of a few hundred thousand clones detected, around 87% appear once; the ten largest clones hold 1.5% to 2%. V was clipped by 6 bases and J by 5 bases, with 8 bases between them. The CDR3 loop spans 13 amino acids. From germline, CDR1 is MNHEY and CDR2 SVGAGI. The genes are TRBV6-5 and TRBJ1-6, with D uncertain. The TCR sequence derives from a woman aged 50 to 60 who had recovered from COVID-19. The sequencing input was PBMCs or T cells enriched from blood (not recorded which). CDR3 sequence (DNA): TGTGCCAGCAGGTCCGAGGATAATTCACCCCTCCACTTT. Protein product: CASRSEDNSPLHF.